One sample yielded the 10 T cell receptor beta chains listed below, sequenced in a study of cytomegalovirus exposure and HLA in healthy donors. PCR used 60 Vbeta primers and 13 Jbeta primers. The repertoire was sequenced with immunoSEQ multiplex PCR; TCRdb's copy has only in-frame clones and lacks some. Among 100,000 to 150,000 clones listed, around 8.5% were seen once. Sequenced input: PBMCs. These receptors all come from a man between 40 and 49 years old in good health and CMV-seronegative.

This clone appeared a few times. The gene calls are TRBV7-8 and TRBJ2-7; 9 bases are shared with TRBD1. Germline CDR1 and CDR2: SGHVS and FQNEAQ. The CDR3 consists of 16 residues. V shed 6 bases and J 3 bases; nucleotides not matched to a gene: 12. The CDR3 nucleotides are TGTGCCAGCAGTCGAAGTCCGGGACAGGGCCACTACGAGCAGTACTTC. It codes for CASSRSPGQGHYEQYF. The whole variable domain, filled in from reference TRBV7-8 and TRBJ2-7, reads GAGVSQSPRYKVAKRGQDVALRCDPISGHVSLFWYQQALGQGPEFLTYFQNEAQLDKSGLPSDRFFAERPEGSVSTLKIQRTQQEDSAVYLCASSRSPGQGHYEQYFGPGTRLTVT.

A few counts support this clone. The chain joins TRBV19 to TRBJ1-5; D call uncertain. The CDR3 covers 18 residues. Trimming shortened V by 5 bases and J by 2 bases, and 22 bases separated the two germline ends. The germline CDR1 and CDR2 sequences are LNHDA and SQIVND (reference sequence). The DNA of the CDR3 is TGTGCCAGTAGTCCCGCCCCGGTGACTGATATAGGCAATCAGCCCCAGCATTTT. As protein: CASSPAPVTDIGNQPQHF.

The chain uses TRBV25-1 and TRBJ1-1; no firm D call. CDR1 and CDR2 from the germline V gene are MGHDK and SYGVNS. Trimming took 0 bases from V and 1 from J, leaving 3 bases between them. CDR3 size: 13 residues. This CDR3 reads CASSEYGNTEAFF. CDR3 DNA: TGTGCCAGCAGTGAATACGGGAACACTGAAGCTTTCTTT.

This clone was seen more than once but under ten times. CDR3 amino acids: CSVEVLAGGREQFF. The DNA of the CDR3 is TGCAGCGTTGAAGTCCTAGCGGGGGGCCGCGAGCAGTTCTTC. This sequence joins TRBV29-1 and TRBJ2-1; 11 nucleotides line up with TRBD2. This CDR3 has 14 residues. Germline assignment: CDR1 SQVTM and CDR2 ANQGSEA. J lost 10 bases, V lost 1 base, and 6 bases had no gene match.

The rearrangement joins TRBV23-1 to TRBJ2-7, with 9 bases lining up with TRBD1. TRBV23-1 is flagged as an ORF with uncertain function. Germline trimming cut 6 bases from V and 3 bases from J; bases unmatched to any gene: 6. CDR3 length: 14 residues. The CDR3 reads CASSLTGGYYEQYF. In DNA form, the CDR3 reads TGCGCCAGCAGCCTTACAGGGGGCTACTACGAGCAGTACTTC.

The chain combines TRBV19 with TRBJ2-3, with 10 bases fitting TRBD2. The CDR3 loop spans 14 amino acids. In germline, CDR1 is LNHDA, CDR2 SQIVND (reference sequence). J lost 4 bases, V lost 5 bases, and 3 bases had no gene match. In DNA, the CDR3 is TGTGCCAGTAGTCCTAGCGGGGGCGCAGATACGCAGTATTTT. Translation gives CASSPSGGADTQYF.

Only a few counts were recorded for this clone. The J gene is TRBJ2-7, the V gene TRBV5-1; possibly TRBD2 for D (6 bases). With 1 base removed from V and 2 bases from J, the gap between germline ends came to 13 bases. CDR1 and CDR2 from the germline V gene are SGHRS and YFSETQ. This CDR3 contains 15 residues. CDR3 in amino acids: CASSLSGGATYEQYF. The CDR3 bases are TGCGCCAGCAGCTTGTCCGGGGGAGCGACCTACGAGCAGTACTTC.

The V and J genes are TRBV7-9 and TRBJ2-5; TRBD1 is a possible D gene (5 bases). Per the germline V gene, CDR1 is SEHNR and CDR2 is FQNEAQ (reference sequence). The CDR3 length is 16 residues. The V and J ends lost 2 bases and 5 bases respectively, with 18 bases between them. CDR3 bases: TGTGCCAGCAGCTTATTTGGTGTCAGGGTGCGGGAGACCCAGTACTTC. This gives the protein CASSLFGVRVRETQYF.

The J gene is TRBJ2-2, the V gene TRBV2; 7 bases line up with TRBD2. Germline V gene lookup returns CDR1 SNHLY and CDR2 FYNNEI. This CDR3 comprises 14 residues. V gave up 6 bases and J gave up 5 bases; unmatched junction bases: 6. CDR3 nucleotide sequence: TGTGCCAGCAGGGGAGGGGACGAGACCGGGGAGCTGTTTTTT. This translates into CASRGGDETGELFF.

The table lists this clone with a few counts. The CDR3, as DNA: TGTGCCAGCAGCTTAGTGACAGGGGACTACGAGCAGTACTTC. Translated, it gives CASSLVTGDYEQYF. This chain connects TRBV7-9 to TRBJ2-7; 8 nucleotides line up with TRBD1. V lost 1 base and J lost 3; bases outside the gene matches: 2. Germline V CDR1 and CDR2: SEHNR, FQNEAQ (reference sequence). The CDR3 has 14 residues.